A selection of T cell receptor beta chains follows, all from one sample in a study of T-cell reconstitution after alpha-beta-depleted transplantation in children. TCRdb redid the calling of the PCR reads with MiXCR, one entry per CDR3 protein. The data show 700,000 to 950,000 distinct CDR3 sequences, with roughly 16% seen just once and roughly 5% held by the top ten. The source material was PBMCs, mostly from graft donor cells, sampled 360 days after TCRalphabeta/CD19-depleted stem cell transplant. The receptors were gathered from a male patient younger than 18 who had a stem cell transplant for acute lymphoblastic leukemia, so the T cells may come from the graft donor. The CDR3 runs from the conserved cysteine through the conserved F or W. The D gene is left open where the match is weak. Size is stated for part of the rows, as once, few or many counts, or as a class when the clone is expanded.

>TRBJ2-2|TRBV18|15|NA|NA
CASSPSSAGTGELFF
TGTGCCAGCTCACCAAGTTCCGCAGGCACCGGGGAGCTGTTTTTT
>TRBJ2-7|TRBV6-2/TRBV6-3|14|few|TRBD2
CASSYVGGAYEQYF
TGTGCCAGCAGTTACGTGGGAGGGGCCTACGAGCAGTACTTC
>TRBJ2-3|TRBV5-4|15|few|NA
CASSRPGTAADTQYF
TGTGCCAGCAGCCGTCCCGGGACGGCTGCAGATACGCAGTATTTT
>TRBJ2-2|TRBV9|14|many|NA
CASSALRNTGELFF
TGTGCCAGCAGCGCCCTCAGGAACACCGGGGAGCTGTTTTTT
>TRBJ2-6|TRBV7-3|16|NA|NA
CASSLEGSSGANVLTF
TGTGCCAGCAGCCTCGAAGGAAGCTCTGGGGCCAACGTCCTGACTTTC
>TRBJ2-4|TRBV18|17|NA|TRBD2
CASSPSRLAGVKDIQYF
TGTGCCAGCTCACCATCTAGGCTAGCGGGAGTAAAAGACATTCAGTACTTC
>TRBJ2-5|TRBV29-1|11|few|NA
CSSTRGETQYF
TGCAGCTCCACTCGGGGGGAGACCCAGTACTTC
>TRBJ2-7|TRBV3-1|14|NA|TRBD2
CASSRTSASYEQYF
TGTGCCAGCAGTCGGACTAGCGCTAGCTACGAGCAGTACTTC
>TRBJ2-1|TRBV12-3/TRBV12-4|16|few|NA
CASSPSQARRYNEQFF
TGTGCCAGCAGCCCCTCCCAGGCCCGCAGATACAATGAGCAGTTCTTC
>TRBJ2-3|TRBV20-1|14|many|NA
CSARGATLTDTQYF
TGCAGTGCTAGAGGGGCTACCCTCACAGATACGCAGTATTTT
>TRBJ2-1|TRBV6-4|17|NA|NA
CASSDSPARPPHNEQFF
TGTGCCAGCAGTGACTCCCCGGCTAGACCCCCTCACAATGAGCAGTTCTTC
>TRBJ2-7|TRBV10-3|16|NA|NA
CAISESGWEESYEQYF
TGTGCCATCAGTGAGTCCGGGTGGGAGGAGTCCTACGAGCAGTACTTC
>TRBJ2-1|TRBV11-2|14|NA|TRBD2
CASCPRLAHNEQFF
TGTGCCAGCTGCCCTCGACTAGCTCACAATGAGCAGTTCTTC
>TRBJ2-7|TRBV4-1|15|NA|NA
CASSQGWGRVYEQYF
TGCGCCAGCAGCCAAGGTTGGGGGAGAGTCTACGAGCAGTACTTC
>TRBJ2-7|TRBV6-2/TRBV6-3|11|NA|NA
CASSPQNEQYF
TGTGCCAGCAGCCCCCAGAACGAGCAGTACTTC
>TRBJ2-7|TRBV7-3|13|NA|NA
CASSLTSIHEQYF
TGTGCCAGCAGCTTAACGAGCATCCACGAGCAGTACTTC
>TRBJ1-1|TRBV10-3|13|NA|NA
CAARGALNTEAFF
TGTGCCGCAAGAGGGGCCCTGAACACTGAAGCTTTCTTT